Listed below are T cell receptor beta chains from one sample, sequenced in a study of T cell repertoires in cytomegalovirus infection. Their target antigens are unknown. Each CDR3 protein is one row after TCRdb ran MiXCR on the reads. The sample carries some 480,000 distinct CDR3 sequences, around a third recorded once. This material consisted of cultured PBMCs, taken from culture after CMV antigen stimulation. The receptors come from a human donor in good health (CMV status not recorded). Some clones in this sample may be carry-over from other donors' samples. Both conserved end residues are part of each CDR3. A D gene is named only where the DNA matches it firmly. Not every row has a clone size; where given, it reads once, few, many or a size class.

v_call	j_call	d_call	clone_size	cdr3_nt	cdr3_aa
TRBV19	TRBJ2-1	TRBD2	.	TGTGCCAGTAGTCCACGGACTAGCGGGAGGGGAGAGCAGTTCTTC	CASSPRTSGRGEQFF
TRBV2	TRBJ2-4	TRBD2	few	TGTGCCAGCAGGGGGGGGATGAGGGAGTTAGCCAAAAACATTCAGTACTTC	CASRGGMRELAKNIQYF
TRBV19	TRBJ1-1	.	.	TGTGCCAGCGCCCTTCGGGGGCTGAACACTGAAGCTTTCTTT	CASALRGLNTEAFF
TRBV15	TRBJ2-3	TRBD1	.	TGTGCCACCACCGCCGGGACAGGGGTGACAGATACGCAGTATTTT	CATTAGTGVTDTQYF
TRBV11-3	TRBJ2-1	TRBD2	.	TGTGCCAGCAGCCCCGGACTAGGAAGGCCACTTGAGCAGTTCTTC	CASSPGLGRPLEQFF
TRBV10-3	TRBJ2-7	TRBD1	.	TGTGCCATCAGTGAGTCGGGACAGGGTGAATACGAGCAGTACTTC	CAISESGQGEYEQYF
TRBV10-3	TRBJ2-6	TRBD1	once	TGTGCCATCAGTCAGGGGGCGCTTTCCGGGGCCAACGTCCTGACTTTC	CAISQGALSGANVLTF
TRBV5-6	TRBJ1-3	.	.	TGTGCCAGCAGCTCCTGGACGGACCCTGGAAACACCATATATTTT	CASSSWTDPGNTIYF
TRBV20-1	TRBJ2-1	.	once	TGCAGTGCTATTACGGGAGAGGTGTTAAATGAGCAGTTCTTC	CSAITGEVLNEQFF
TRBV7-2	TRBJ1-4	TRBD1	many	TGTGCCAGCAGCCGGGACAGGGGCTGGAATGAAAAACTGTTTTTT	CASSRDRGWNEKLFF
TRBV12-3/TRBV12-4	TRBJ2-3	.	.	TGTGCCAGCCAAAGCACAGATACGCAGTATTTT	CASQSTDTQYF